Sequencing of this T cell receptor beta chain was carried out in a study of blood T cell repertoires in COVID-19. Measured with immunoSEQ multiplex PCR; TCRdb has only the in-frame clones, and not every one. The data contain fewer than 500,000 clones, about 89% of them singletons. Trimming shortened V by 2 bases and J by 0 bases, and 10 bases separated the two germline ends. Germline V CDR1 and CDR2: LGHNT, FRNRAP. This CDR3 contains 15 residues. The sequence came from a woman in her twenties or thirties with acute or convalescent COVID-19. J is TRBJ2-5 and V is TRBV12-5; weak D call: TRBD1 (6 bases). The sequenced sample was peripheral blood. This chain's CDR3 is CASGLPTGNQETQYF. Here the CDR3 DNA reads TGTGCTAGTGGTTTGCCCACAGGGAACCAAGAGACCCAGTACTTC.